This T cell receptor (beta chain) appears in the sequencing data of a study of blood T cell repertoires in COVID-19. At the level of the study: Donors in the United States, Italy and Spain gave samples during acute or convalescent COVID-19. T cells, B-cell-depleted T cells, or PBMCs supplied cDNA or gDNA.

Germline values: CDR1 KGHSH, CDR2 LQKENI. The V gene lost 4 bases and the J gene lost 5 bases, with 8 bases spanning the gap. This CDR3 contains 12 residues. Per the authors' pipeline: The assay estimated nucleated cells by amplifying reference gene primers. Profiling relied on immunoSEQ multiplex PCR, and the TCRdb table lists in-frame clones only, not all of them. That table is the source of V, J and clone size, and D and trimming were worked out from the DNA. Altogether roughly 300,000 clones are present, around 87% being singletons, with the ten largest covering about 1.6%. The chain employs TRBV18 and TRBJ1-1; D remains unclear. Input material: peripheral blood. This TCR was sampled from a woman between 35 and 50 years old who had recovered from COVID-19. Written as DNA, the CDR3 is TGTGCCAGCTCACAGGCGGGGACTGAAGCTTTCTTT. This codes for CASSQAGTEAFF.